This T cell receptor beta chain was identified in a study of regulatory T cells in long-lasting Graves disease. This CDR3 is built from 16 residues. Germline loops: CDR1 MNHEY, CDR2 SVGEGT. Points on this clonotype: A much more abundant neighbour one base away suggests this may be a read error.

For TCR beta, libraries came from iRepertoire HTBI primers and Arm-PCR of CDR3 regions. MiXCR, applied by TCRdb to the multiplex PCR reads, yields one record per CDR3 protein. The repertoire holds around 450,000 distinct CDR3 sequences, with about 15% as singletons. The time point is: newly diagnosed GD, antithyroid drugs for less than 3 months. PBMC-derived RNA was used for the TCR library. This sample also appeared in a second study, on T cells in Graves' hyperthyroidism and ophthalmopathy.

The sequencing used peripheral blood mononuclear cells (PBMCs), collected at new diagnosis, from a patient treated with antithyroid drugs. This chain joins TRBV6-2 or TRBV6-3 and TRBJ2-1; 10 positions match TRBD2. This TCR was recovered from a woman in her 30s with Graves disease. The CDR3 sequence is CASRYTGTSEYNGQFF. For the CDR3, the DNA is TGTGCCAGCAGATACACCGGGACTAGCGAATACAATGGGCAGTTCTTC.